This TCR beta chain came from a study of response to subunit inactivated influenza vaccine (dated by TCRdb to between 2018 and 2020). About the study as a whole: Deep quantitative T cell receptor repertoire profiling was used in the study to track responses to a trivalent subunit inactivated influenza vaccine. Paper-wide results and their limitations: It was suggested by the authors that each seasonal influenza vaccination may recruit only a limited number of new T cells.

Turning to this clonotype: What this receptor recognizes is not known. Per-base qualities were not stored, and no clone one base away is much larger.

The protocol used for the library was RT-PCR. The run used an Illumina HiSeq 2500. The public reads were reprocessed in TCRdb via fastp at Q25 and MiXCR, keeping in-frame beta chains. Every distinct CDR3 protein forms one entry, paired with its most common genes and DNA. This sample gives some 480,000 distinct CDR3 sequences in total; 10% to 11% of them show up just once. Less than 15% of the sample rests with the top ten. Taken with the paper, the label for time point translates to: 45 days after influenza vaccine administration. Between the V and J ends, shortened by 4 bases and 3 bases respectively, the junction contains 11 bases. The germline V gene provides CDR1 SGHRS and CDR2 YFSETQ. The CDR3 measures 14 amino acids from cysteine to phenylalanine. The read is trimmed to its CDR3 DNA, 42 bases read in frame from base 1.

Here the sequenced sample was PBMCs from blood, taken roughly 47 days after vaccination. The chain links TRBV5-1 with TRBJ2-1; perhaps TRBD1 is the D gene, with 6 bases matching. The TCR originated in a man aged 45-65 years who received an inactivated influenza vaccine. Donor details come from another sample of the same person, matched by shared clones. The DNA sequence reads TGCGCCAGCAGCCTCGGACAGCTCTACAATGAGCAGTTCTTC. This is translated as CASSLGQLYNEQFF.